Listed here are 10 T cell receptor beta chains from one sample, sequenced in a study of identical twins. TCRdb itself ran the 5' RACE reads through MiXCR, one entry per CDR3 protein. Here the sample spans a few hundred thousand distinct CDR3 sequences, 18% being singletons. The sample comprised naive T cells sorted from blood. Receptors were obtained from a man in his forties or fifties in good health.

The sample holds a few counts of this clonotype. The J gene is TRBJ2-5, the V gene TRBV11-3; D is possibly TRBD2 (6 bases). The CDR3 consists of 14 residues. The V end was cut by 7 bases, the J end by 5 bases, with 17 bases between. From germline, CDR1 is SGHNT and CDR2 YENEEA. This CDR3 reads CASKSTGEGETQYF. CDR3 nucleotide sequence: TGTGCCAGCAAGTCGACGGGAGAAGGGGAGACCCAGTACTTC.

V usage is TRBV19 and J usage is TRBJ1-4; a weak D match, TRBD1 (6 bases). The CDR3 runs to 20 residues. V lost 4 bases and J 0 bases, leaving 24 bases between the germline ends. Germline loops: CDR1 LNHDA, CDR2 SQIVND (reference sequence). This chain's CDR3 is CASSTSGAFPPGATNEKLFF. The CDR3 DNA follows: TGTGCCAGTAGTACCTCAGGGGCCTTCCCTCCTGGGGCAACTAATGAAAAACTGTTTTTT. The variable domain in full, with the rest retrieved from reference TRBV19 and TRBJ1-4, is DGGITQSPKYLFRKEGQNVTLSCEQNLNHDAMYWYRQDPGQGLRLIYYSQIVNDFQKGDIAEGYSVSREKKESFPLTVTSAQKNPTAFYLCASSTSGAFPPGATNEKLFFGSGTQLSVL.

The chain combines TRBV5-1 with TRBJ2-7; a possible D gene is TRBD1 (6 bases). With 0 bases removed from V and 3 bases from J, the gap between germline ends came to 13 bases. CDR1 is SGHRS and CDR2 is YFSETQ in the germline V gene. The CDR3 totals 15 residues. The CDR3 is CASSLGQVGNYEQYF. CDR3 nucleotides: TGCGCCAGCAGCTTGGGACAGGTGGGGAACTACGAGCAGTACTTC.

The chain links TRBV11-2 to TRBJ2-7, with 7 bases lining up with TRBD2. The germline V gene encodes CDR1 SGHAT and CDR2 FQNNGV. This CDR3 has 13 amino acids. V was clipped by 6 bases and J by 7 bases; unmatched bases: 9. CDR3 nucleotide sequence: TGTGCCAGCAGAAGGACTAGTTCGAGGGAGCAGTACTTC. It codes for CASRRTSSREQYF.

This clonotype has only a few counts. The rearrangement links TRBV9 to TRBJ1-2; the match to TRBD1 covers 10 bases. The V segment lost 3 bases and the J segment 8 bases; nucleotides outside the gene matches: 10. The V gene's germline CDR1 is SGDLS and CDR2 YYNGEE. This CDR3 has 15 residues. The CDR3 DNA reads TGTGCCAGCAGCGATCCCCCGACAGGGGGCTCCGGCTACACCTTC. This gives the protein CASSDPPTGGSGYTF.

This CDR3 is CASWAGSNYGYTF. CDR3 sequence (DNA): TGTGCCAGCTGGGCGGGGAGTAACTATGGCTACACCTTC. V is TRBV6-1 and J is TRBJ1-2; D remains unclear. This CDR3 is built from 13 residues. Trimming took off 8 bases at V and 1 base at J, with 11 bases between the two ends. The germline V gene encodes CDR1 MNHNS and CDR2 SASEGT.

This clonotype has just a few counts. The rearrangement links TRBV12-3 or TRBV12-4 to TRBJ1-5; the D gene is possibly TRBD1 (5 bases). The CDR3 contains 15 residues. The V end lost 6 bases, the J end lost 5 bases, and 17 bases lay between the germline ends. The CDR3 DNA is TGTGCCAGCAGGAAGGGGACGACTGGGCATCAGCCCCAGCATTTT. Its protein product is CASRKGTTGHQPQHF.

This clonotype was picked up a small number of times. The chain carries TRBV3-1 and TRBJ1-1, with 8 bases aligning to TRBD1. Looked up from germline, CDR1 is LGHDT and CDR2 is YNNKEL (reference sequence). Trimming cost V 3 bases and J 5 bases; bases outside gene matches: 5. The CDR3 contains 14 residues. The DNA for the CDR3 is TGTGCCAGCAGCCAGACAGGGGTGGGAACTGAAGCTTTCTTT. This sequence encodes CASSQTGVGTEAFF.

This clonotype was counted a few times. This chain links TRBV15 with TRBJ1-5, with no clear D. CDR1 and CDR2 from the germline V gene are LNHNV and YYDKDF (reference sequence). CDR3 length: 12 amino acids. Trimming took off 4 bases at V and 6 bases at J, with 7 bases between the two ends. The chain's CDR3 is CATSNVGQPQHF. The CDR3 DNA sequence: TGTGCCACCAGCAACGTCGGTCAGCCCCAGCATTTT.

The gene calls are TRBV6-2 or TRBV6-3 and TRBJ1-5; 9 nucleotides match TRBD1. The CDR3 has 15 residues. CDR1 MNHEY and CDR2 SVGEGT come from the germline V gene. V lost 6 bases, J lost 3 bases, and 6 bases stayed unmatched. The CDR3 coding sequence is TGTGCCAGCAGGCCCGGACAGGGGCTCAATCAGCCCCAGCATTTT. Translated: CASRPGQGLNQPQHF.